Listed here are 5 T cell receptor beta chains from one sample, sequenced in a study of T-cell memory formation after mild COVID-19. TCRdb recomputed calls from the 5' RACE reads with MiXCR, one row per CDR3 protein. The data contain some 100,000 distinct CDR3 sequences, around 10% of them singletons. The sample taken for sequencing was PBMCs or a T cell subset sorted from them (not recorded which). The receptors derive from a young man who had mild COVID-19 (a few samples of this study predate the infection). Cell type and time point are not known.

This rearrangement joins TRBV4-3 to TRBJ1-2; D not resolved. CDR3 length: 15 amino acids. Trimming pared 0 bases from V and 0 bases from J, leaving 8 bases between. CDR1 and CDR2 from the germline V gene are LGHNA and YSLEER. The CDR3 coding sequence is TGCGCCAGCAGCCAAGATGTGGGGACTAACTATGGCTACACCTTC. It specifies CASSQDVGTNYGYTF.

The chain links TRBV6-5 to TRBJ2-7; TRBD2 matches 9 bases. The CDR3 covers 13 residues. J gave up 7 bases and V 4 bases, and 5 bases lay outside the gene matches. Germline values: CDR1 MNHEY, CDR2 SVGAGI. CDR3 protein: CASSLIAGEEQYV. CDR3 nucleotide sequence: TGTGCCAGCAGTTTAATAGCGGGGGAAGAGCAGTACGTC.

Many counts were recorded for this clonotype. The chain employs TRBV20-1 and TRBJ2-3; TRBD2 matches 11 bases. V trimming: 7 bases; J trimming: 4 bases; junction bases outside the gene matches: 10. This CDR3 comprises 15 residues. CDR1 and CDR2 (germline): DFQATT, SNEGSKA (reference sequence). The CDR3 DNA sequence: TGCAGTGTCCCGGGACTAGCGGAGCGAGCAGATACGCAGTATTTT. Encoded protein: CSVPGLAERADTQYF.

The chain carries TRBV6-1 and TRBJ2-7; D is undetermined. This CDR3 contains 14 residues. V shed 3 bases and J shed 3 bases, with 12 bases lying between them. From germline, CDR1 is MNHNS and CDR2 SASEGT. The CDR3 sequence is CASSDYGRNYEQYF. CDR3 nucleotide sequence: TGTGCCAGCAGTGACTATGGCAGGAACTACGAGCAGTACTTC.

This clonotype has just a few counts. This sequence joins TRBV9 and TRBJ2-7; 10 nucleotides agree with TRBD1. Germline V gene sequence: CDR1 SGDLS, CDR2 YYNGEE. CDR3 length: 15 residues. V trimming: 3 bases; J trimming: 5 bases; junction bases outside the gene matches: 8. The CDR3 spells CASSADRGRWDEQYF. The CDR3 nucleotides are TGTGCCAGCAGCGCGGACAGGGGGAGATGGGACGAGCAGTACTTC.